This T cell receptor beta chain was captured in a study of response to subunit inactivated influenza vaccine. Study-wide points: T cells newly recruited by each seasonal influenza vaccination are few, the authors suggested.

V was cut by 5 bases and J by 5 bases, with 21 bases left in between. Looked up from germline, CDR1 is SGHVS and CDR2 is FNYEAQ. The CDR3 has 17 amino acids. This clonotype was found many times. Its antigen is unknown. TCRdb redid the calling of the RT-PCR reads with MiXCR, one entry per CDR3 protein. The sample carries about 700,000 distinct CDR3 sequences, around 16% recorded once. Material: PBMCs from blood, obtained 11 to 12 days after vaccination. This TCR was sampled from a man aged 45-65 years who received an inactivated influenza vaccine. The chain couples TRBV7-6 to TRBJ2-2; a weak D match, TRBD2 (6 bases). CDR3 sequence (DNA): TGTGCCAGCAGCCCCGGGACTGCCAAGAGAAGGACCGGGGAGCTGTTTTTT. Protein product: CASSPGTAKRRTGELFF.